Shown below are 18 T cell receptor beta chains from a single sample sequenced in a study of blood T cell repertoires in COVID-19. This table comes from immunoSEQ multiplex PCR, and its TCRdb copy is limited to in-frame clones, with some not included. The sample yields 300,000 to 350,000 clones, roughly 88% seen once. Sample: PBMCs or T cells enriched from blood (not recorded which). The receptors stem from a young man who had recovered from COVID-19.

The chain is built from TRBV14 and TRBJ2-6; no definite D call. The CDR3 covers 14 residues. Trimming removed 2 bases at V and 1 base at J, with 3 bases between. Germline CDR1 and CDR2: SGHDN and FVKESK. The CDR3 reads CASSQPSGANVLTF. The CDR3, as DNA: TGTGCCAGCAGCCAACCTTCTGGGGCCAACGTCCTGACTTTC.

The sample holds one count of this clone. The chain joins TRBV30 to TRBJ1-6, with D maybe TRBD1 (5 bases). This CDR3 is built from 12 residues. Trimming took 5 bases from V and 7 from J, leaving 9 bases between them. Looked up from germline, CDR1 is GTSNPN and CDR2 is SVGIG (reference sequence). CDR3 loop: CAWDRSNSPLHF. In DNA, the CDR3 is TGTGCCTGGGACAGATCAAATTCACCCCTCCACTTT.

The V gene is TRBV5-5, the J gene TRBJ1-6; D possibly corresponds to TRBD1 (6 bases). The CDR3 has 15 residues. Trimming shortened V by 1 base and J by 6 bases, and 11 bases separated the two germline ends. Germline loops: CDR1 SGHKS, CDR2 YYEKEE (reference sequence). The CDR3 DNA sequence: TGTGCCAGCAGCTTGACGGGACAAGGTAATTCACCCCTCCACTTT. Its protein product is CASSLTGQGNSPLHF.

The chain couples TRBV6-6 to TRBJ2-6, with D unclear. The germline CDR1 and CDR2 sequences are MNHNY and SVGAGI (reference sequence). Between the trimmed V and J ends, which lost 6 bases and 0 bases, there was a span of 9 bases. The CDR3 is 15 residues long. Written as DNA, the CDR3 is TGTGCCAGCAGCCCAACTACCTCTGGGGCCAACGTCCTGACTTTC. This sequence encodes CASSPTTSGANVLTF.

J is TRBJ2-1 and V is TRBV7-3; 9 positions agree with TRBD2. Germline CDR1 is SGHTA and CDR2 is FQGTGA. J lost 8 bases, V lost 4 bases, and 9 bases had no gene match. This CDR3 spans 15 amino acids. CDR3 region: CASSSGLASGDEQFF. As DNA, the CDR3 is TGTGCCAGCAGCTCGGGACTAGCCTCTGGGGATGAGCAGTTCTTC.

V gene TRBV3-1 (or the pseudogene TRBV3-2) combines with J gene TRBJ1-5; tentative D call: TRBD1 (6 bases). V was shortened by 1 base and J by 4 bases, with 14 bases between the two germline ends. CDR3 length: 16 residues. Germline CDR1 is LGHDT and CDR2 is YNNKEL (reference sequence). The CDR3 coding sequence is TGTGCCAGCAGCCAAGCGGGGTCCCAGGGGAATCAGCCCCAGCATTTT. Residues: CASSQAGSQGNQPQHF.

The chain employs TRBV6-1 and TRBJ1-5; tentative D call: TRBD1 (6 bases). V gave up 3 bases and J gave up 0 bases, with 21 bases separating them. Germline V gene data show CDR1 as MNHNS and CDR2 as SASEGT. CDR3 length: 19 amino acids. Written as DNA, the CDR3 is TGTGCCAGCAGTGAGATGCCGGACAGAATCCGATATAGCAATCAGCCCCAGCATTTT. Its protein is CASSEMPDRIRYSNQPQHF.

The V and J genes are TRBV4-2 and TRBJ1-5; D gene unclear. The CDR3 extends over 17 amino acids. The germline V gene encodes CDR1 LGHNA and CDR2 YNFKEQ. V shed 0 bases and J shed 6 bases, with 18 bases lying between them. The CDR3 nucleotides are TGTGCCAGCAGCCAAGATGTCGCCAGGCCGGTGGGTCAGCCCCAGCATTTT. Protein sequence: CASSQDVARPVGQPQHF.

This CDR3 is CASSLRTSGVGDTQYF. CDR3 bases: TGTGCCAGCAGTTTAAGGACTAGCGGGGTCGGGGATACGCAGTATTTT. The V call is TRBV28, the J call TRBJ2-3, with 12 positions matching TRBD2. Germline lookup yields CDR1 MDHEN and CDR2 SYDVKM. V shed 2 bases, J shed 6 bases, and the junction held 6 bases outside the gene matches. This CDR3 contains 16 residues.

The V gene is TRBV28, the J gene TRBJ1-1; D is undetermined. V was trimmed by 5 bases and J by 0 bases, leaving 7 bases between them. CDR1 MDHEN and CDR2 SYDVKM come from the germline V gene. This CDR3 comprises 13 residues. The CDR3 sequence is CASSPPMNTEAFF. In DNA, the CDR3 is TGTGCCAGCAGTCCCCCCATGAACACTGAAGCTTTCTTT.

The chain employs TRBV2 and TRBJ1-3; D gene uncertain. CDR3 length: 15 amino acids. Between the trimmed V and J ends, which lost 8 bases and 0 bases, there was a span of 14 bases. Germline V gene sequence: CDR1 SNHLY, CDR2 FYNNEI. For the CDR3, the DNA is TGTGCCAGCCGCCGGGGAATGGACTCTGGAAACACCATATATTTT. Amino acids: CASRRGMDSGNTIYF. Full variable domain (rest looked up from reference TRBV2 and TRBJ1-3): EPEVTQTPSHQVTQMGQEVILRCVPISNHLYFYWYRQILGQKVEFLVSFYNNEISEKSEIFDDQFSVERPDGSNFTLKIRSTKLEDSAMYFCASRRGMDSGNTIYFGEGSWLTVV.

Concerning this clone: One end of the junction is discordant with germline, which a read error may explain. The chain recombines TRBV3-1 (or the pseudogene TRBV3-2) with TRBJ2-5, with TRBD2 identical over 10 bases. This CDR3 has 14 residues. From germline, CDR1 is LGHDT and CDR2 YNNKEL (reference sequence). For the CDR3, the DNA is TGTGCCAGCAGCCCTACATATAGCGGGGGGTCCCTTCACTTC. Residues: CASSPTYSGGSLHF.

The chain carries TRBV15 and TRBJ1-6; D remains ambiguous. V lost 5 bases, J lost 6 bases, and 14 bases lay in between. The CDR3 sequence is 15 residues long. CDR1 is LNHNV, CDR2 YYDKDF, per germline (reference sequence). CDR3 sequence: CATSRGRGFNSPLHF. CDR3 DNA: TGTGCCACCAGCCGTGGACGGGGATTTAATTCACCCCTCCACTTT.

This clone was seen only once. This chain links TRBV11-1 with TRBJ2-7; 8 nucleotides match TRBD1. V lost 4 bases and J lost 6; bases outside the gene matches: 8. From germline, CDR1 is SGHAT and CDR2 FQDESV (reference sequence). CDR3 size: 14 residues. The CDR3 sequence is CASSSSRDRSEQYF. The DNA of the CDR3 is TGTGCCAGCAGCTCGTCCCGGGACAGGTCCGAGCAGTACTTC.

J is TRBJ2-1 and V is TRBV2; 8 bases map to TRBD1. Trimming cost V 8 bases and J 6 bases; bases outside gene matches: 6. The V gene's germline CDR1 is SNHLY and CDR2 FYNNEI. This CDR3 comprises 13 residues. The CDR3 loop is CASVTGQGNEQFF. Written as DNA, the CDR3 is TGTGCCAGCGTTACCGGACAGGGCAATGAGCAGTTCTTC.

V and J are TRBV7-3 and TRBJ2-1; 9 positions agree with TRBD2. The trim removed 1 base at V and 5 bases at J, leaving 6 bases unmatched. CDR3 length: 16 amino acids. The germline CDR1 and CDR2 sequences are SGHTA and FQGTGA. The CDR3 spells CASSLNQRGANNEQFF. CDR3 bases: TGTGCCAGCAGCTTAAATCAGCGGGGGGCCAACAATGAGCAGTTCTTC.

V usage is TRBV2 and J usage is TRBJ2-2; 8 nucleotides match TRBD2. CDR1 is SNHLY, CDR2 FYNNEI, per germline. This CDR3 has 13 residues. Here the CDR3 reads CATGRENTGELFF. For the CDR3, the DNA is TGTGCAACCGGGAGGGAAAACACCGGGGAGCTGTTTTTT.

The CDR3 coding sequence is TGTGCCAGCAGCCAAGGAGACCGAGACTCAGATACGCAGTATTTT. Amino acids: CASSQGDRDSDTQYF. The chain has TRBV4-2 and TRBJ2-3; D is unclear. The germline V gene has CDR1 LGHNA and CDR2 YNFKEQ. The CDR3 consists of 15 residues. V was pared by 1 base and J by 4 bases, with 12 bases between.